The next 24 T cell receptor beta chains were all read from a single sample in a study of a mutant IDH1 vaccine in newly diagnosed glioma. These receptors lack a known antigen. This sample's time point: week 23, last vaccination. Topical imiquimod accompanied each vaccine dose, which consisted of 300 ug of mutant IDH1 20-mer peptide. TCRdb keeps only in-frame clones here, not all; method: immunoSEQ multiplex PCR. The sample lists approximately 44,000 clones, under 95% occurring once. The sample here was PBMCs, taken from a glioma patient whose treatment included an IDH1 peptide vaccine. These receptors came from a man aged 50 to 59 with glioma.

The chain links TRBV5-1 to TRBJ2-7; 11 bases map to TRBD1. J gave up 7 bases and V 0 bases, and 9 bases lay outside the gene matches. Germline assignment: CDR1 SGHRS and CDR2 YFSETQ. This CDR3 region has 16 residues. CDR3 in DNA: TGCGCCAGCAGCTTGGTCGGCGGGACAGGGGGTAGGGAGCAGTACTTC. Protein product: CASSLVGGTGGREQYF.

This sequence joins TRBV2 and TRBJ1-4; 9 nucleotides match TRBD1. Trimming removed 5 bases from V and 7 bases from J; junction bases left unmatched: 8. The CDR3 totals 15 residues. Per germline, CDR1 SNHLY and CDR2 FYNNEI. The DNA of the CDR3 is TGTGCCAGCAGTACGGGACAGGGAAATGTTGAAAAACTGTTTTTT. It is translated as CASSTGQGNVEKLFF.

The V call is TRBV5-1, the J call TRBJ2-2, with D possibly matching TRBD1 (6 bases). This CDR3 region has 13 residues. Germline V CDR1 and CDR2: SGHRS, YFSETQ. Trimming pared 4 bases from V and 6 bases from J, leaving 10 bases between. The CDR3, as DNA: TGCGCCAGCAGCACCGGACAGTCCGGGGAGCTGTTTTTT. This gives the protein CASSTGQSGELFF.

V and J are TRBV10-1 and TRBJ2-2; TRBD2 is a possible D gene (7 bases). CDR1 WNHNN and CDR2 SYGVQD come from the germline V gene (reference sequence). V was pared by 6 bases and J by 5 bases, with 19 bases between. The CDR3 loop spans 16 amino acids. The CDR3 nucleotides read TGCGCCAGCAGCCCCCGTGTGGGGGGGCGGACCGGGGAGCTGTTTTTT. Translating it yields CASSPRVGGRTGELFF.

The CDR3 bases are TGTGCCAGCAGCTTTAGCGGGAGGGCGGGAAATGAGCAGTTCTTC. Its protein is CASSFSGRAGNEQFF. The chain has TRBV5-6 and TRBJ2-1, with 11 bases fitting TRBD2. The CDR3 runs to 15 residues. CDR1 SGHDT and CDR2 YYEEEE come from the germline V gene. Losses at the gene ends were 2 bases for V and 7 bases for J; bases not matched to a gene: 5.

The CDR3: CASSQDRANHYTF. The CDR3 DNA sequence: TGCGCCAGCAGCCAAGATAGGGCCAACCATTACACCTTC. The J gene is TRBJ1-2, the V gene TRBV4-3; D not resolved. The CDR3 runs to 13 residues. Germline assignment: CDR1 LGHNA and CDR2 YSLEER. Trimming left V 0 bases short and J 11 bases short, with 13 bases between.

This clone showed up just once. This chain uses TRBV12-1 with TRBJ1-1. TRBV12-1 is tagged as a pseudogene. The CDR3 is 15 amino acids. The CDR3 coding sequence is TGTGCCAGCAGCCTGAGGGCCGCGGCGTGCGCTGAAGCTTTCTTT. This encodes CASSLRAAACAEAFF.

This clone appeared once. This chain joins TRBV6-1 and TRBJ1-1; a weak D match, TRBD1 (6 bases). The germline V gene has CDR1 MNHNS and CDR2 SASEGT. V was trimmed by 0 bases and J by 5 bases, leaving 16 bases between them. The CDR3 sequence is 16 residues long. The CDR3 here is CASSEAHLTGYTEAFF. The CDR3 coding sequence is TGTGCCAGCAGTGAAGCGCACCTGACAGGCTATACTGAAGCTTTCTTT.

The J gene is TRBJ2-7, the V gene TRBV6-6, with TRBD2 identical over 9 bases. CDR3 length: 14 amino acids. Germline CDR1 MNHNY, CDR2 SVGAGI (reference sequence). Germline trimming cut 8 bases from V and 3 bases from J; bases unmatched to any gene: 8. CDR3 sequence: CASWEVAGVYEQYF. The CDR3 region has the DNA TGTGCCAGCTGGGAGGTAGCGGGAGTCTACGAGCAGTACTTC.

As DNA, the CDR3 is TGCGCCAGCAGCTTAACGACAGGGAGTGGTGAAAAACTGTTTTTT. This gives the protein CASSLTTGSGEKLFF. The chain uses TRBV5-1 and TRBJ1-4; TRBD1 matches at 7 bases. The V segment lost 2 bases and the J segment 7 bases; nucleotides outside the gene matches: 8. CDR1 and CDR2 (germline): SGHRS, YFSETQ. This CDR3 contains 15 residues.

This clone has only one observation. J is TRBJ2-3 and V is TRBV10-1; D tentatively reads TRBD1 or TRBD2 (6 bases each). CDR3 length: 13 amino acids. The germline gives CDR1 WNHNN, CDR2 SYGVQD (reference sequence). The germline V and J ends were trimmed by 4 bases and 8 bases, with 13 bases remaining between them. The CDR3 here is CASSGTTQGTQYF. CDR3 in DNA: TGCGCCAGCAGTGGGACTACACAGGGTACGCAGTATTTT.

The chain joins TRBV30 to TRBJ2-3; D might be TRBD1 or TRBD2, each matching 5 bases. V was pared by 3 bases and J by 10 bases, with 17 bases between. The V gene's germline CDR1 is GTSNPN and CDR2 SVGIG (reference sequence). CDR3 length equals 13 residues. CDR3 DNA sequence: TGTGCCTGGAGAGGGCAGGCCCGAGGGGCGCAGTATTTT. Its protein is CAWRGQARGAQYF. Full variable domain (remainder filled in from reference TRBV30 and TRBJ2-3): SQTIHQWPATLVQPVGSPLSLECTVEGTSNPNLYWYRQAAGRGLQLLFYSVGIGQISSEVPQNLSASRPQDRQFILSSKKLLLSDSGFYLCAWRGQARGAQYFGPGTRLTVL.

The rearrangement links TRBV4-1 to TRBJ1-1, with D unresolved. Trimming pared 0 bases from V and 3 bases from J, leaving 8 bases between. The CDR3 spans 14 residues. The germline V gene encodes CDR1 MGHRA and CDR2 YSYEKL. The CDR3 DNA follows: TGCGCCAGCAGCCAAGAGCGGATGGACACTGAAGCTTTCTTT. It yields the protein CASSQERMDTEAFF.

This chain uses TRBV14 with TRBJ1-2; unclear D gene. Germline V gene data show CDR1 as SGHDN and CDR2 as FVKESK. Between the trimmed V and J ends, which lost 0 bases and 4 bases, there was a span of 9 bases. The CDR3 consists of 14 residues. The CDR3 loop reads CASSQDPWSYGYTF. The CDR3 DNA sequence: TGTGCCAGCAGCCAAGATCCCTGGTCCTATGGCTACACCTTC.

This clone was observed once. The chain recombines TRBV6-4 with TRBJ1-2; no firm D call. The CDR3 spans 12 residues. The germline CDR1 and CDR2 sequences are MRHNA and SNTAGT. Trimming removed 0 bases from V and 8 bases from J, with 7 bases in between. DNA of the CDR3: TGTGCCAGCAGTGACTCTATGGGCGGCTACACCTTC. It codes for CASSDSMGGYTF.

This chain links TRBV13 with TRBJ2-5, with D hard to call. The germline CDR1 and CDR2 sequences are PRHDT and FYEKMQ (reference sequence). V was pared by 4 bases and J by 5 bases, with 14 bases between. The CDR3 runs 14 residues. The CDR3 sequence is CASSSWIVGETQYF. DNA of the CDR3: TGTGCCAGCAGCTCCTGGATAGTGGGGGAGACCCAGTACTTC.

J is TRBJ1-2 and V is TRBV6-5; no reliable D call. The CDR3 has 15 amino acids. The germline V gene encodes CDR1 MNHEY and CDR2 SVGAGI. V lost 4 bases, J lost 0 bases, and 12 bases lay in between. In DNA, the CDR3 is TGTGCCAGCAGTTCGATCCTCGAAGCTAACTATGGCTACACCTTC. Translation: CASSSILEANYGYTF.

The chain links TRBV7-9 to TRBJ2-2, with 12 bases fitting TRBD2. The CDR3 has 16 amino acids. Germline V gives CDR1 SEHNR, CDR2 FQNEAQ (reference sequence). The J segment lost 4 bases and the V segment lost 1 base, leaving 1 base of the junction unmatched. Here the CDR3 reads CASSLGTSGVTGELFF. CDR3 sequence (DNA): TGTGCCAGCAGCTTAGGGACTAGCGGGGTCACCGGGGAGCTGTTTTTT.

The genes are TRBV10-2 and TRBJ2-5; no definite D call. The CDR3 spans 12 residues. The germline CDR1 and CDR2 sequences are WSHSY and SAAADI. Trimming removed 11 bases from V and 0 bases from J, with 10 bases in between. CDR3 nucleotide sequence: TGCGCCCATAGCCGGAACCAAGAGACCCAGTACTTC. It specifies CAHSRNQETQYF.

This rearrangement joins TRBV7-8 to TRBJ2-7; 8 bases agree with TRBD2. Per germline, CDR1 SGHVS and CDR2 FQNEAQ. The CDR3 consists of 17 residues. Losses at the gene ends were 4 bases for V and 3 bases for J; bases not matched to a gene: 14. The CDR3 coding sequence is TGTGCCAGCAGCTCCCGACGGGGGGGACTTAACCGCTACGAGCAGTACTTC. Its translation: CASSSRRGGLNRYEQYF.

J is TRBJ1-1 and V is TRBV28; TRBD1 aligns across 8 bases. The CDR3 loop spans 15 amino acids. Germline-derived CDR1 and CDR2 are MDHEN and SYDVKM. V was clipped by 1 base and J by 1 base; unmatched bases: 2. The CDR3 sequence: CASSLYGQGNTEAFF. For the CDR3, the DNA is TGTGCCAGCAGTTTATACGGACAGGGGAACACTGAAGCTTTCTTT.

This clone is a singleton in its sample. This chain links TRBV7-3 with TRBJ2-6; D may be TRBD1 or TRBD2 (5 bases each). Per the germline V gene, CDR1 is SGHTA and CDR2 is FQGTGA. Trimming took off 5 bases at V and 4 bases at J, with 18 bases between the two ends. The CDR3 runs to 17 residues. For the CDR3, the DNA is TGTGCCAGCAGCCTCCAGAGGGGAACGAGCGGGGCCAACGTCCTGACTTTC. It encodes CASSLQRGTSGANVLTF.

This CDR3 is CASSLRGLAGGGTGELFF. DNA for the CDR3: TGTGCCAGCAGCTTAAGAGGACTAGCGGGGGGAGGCACCGGGGAGCTGTTTTTT. J is TRBJ2-2 and V is TRBV7-6; 14 nucleotides match TRBD2. Germline CDR1 SGHVS, CDR2 FNYEAQ. CDR3 size: 18 residues. Losses at the gene ends were 2 bases for V and 4 bases for J; bases not matched to a gene: 6. The full variable domain, its missing parts supplied by reference TRBV7-6 and TRBJ2-2, is GAGVSQSPRYKVTKRGQDVALRCDPISGHVSLYWYRQALGQGPEFLTYFNYEAQQDKSGLPNDRFSAERPEGSISTLTIQRTEQRDSAMYRCASSLRGLAGGGTGELFFGEGSRLTVL.

This chain joins TRBV2 and TRBJ2-7; 7 bases match TRBD2. J was trimmed by 1 base and V by 2 bases; bases with no gene match: 2. The length of the CDR3 is 14 residues. CDR1 is SNHLY, CDR2 FYNNEI, per germline. The DNA for the CDR3 is TGTGCCAGCAGTGAACTAGCGGTATCCTACGAGCAGTACTTC. This encodes CASSELAVSYEQYF.